This TCR beta chain is drawn from a study of response to subunit inactivated influenza vaccine. A word on this clonotype: The antigen remains undetermined.

Study conclusions and caveats: Researchers suggested that each seasonal influenza vaccination recruits few new T cells.

V lost 6 bases and J lost 7, with 13 bases in between. This CDR3 spans 13 amino acids. The germline CDR1 and CDR2 sequences are MGHDK and SYGVNS. TCRdb used MiXCR to reprocess the RT-PCR reads, holding one entry per CDR3 protein. Here the sample spans under 800,000 distinct CDR3 sequences, approximately 15% being singletons. This receptor was obtained from a man aged 50 to 60 who received an inactivated influenza vaccine. The chain employs TRBV25-1 and TRBJ2-1; possibly TRBD1 for D (6 bases). Here the sequenced sample was PBMCs from blood, taken approximately 15 days before vaccination. The CDR3 reads CASRLLGANEQFF. In nucleotides, the CDR3 is TGTGCCAGCAGACTCCTGGGGGCAAATGAGCAGTTCTTC.